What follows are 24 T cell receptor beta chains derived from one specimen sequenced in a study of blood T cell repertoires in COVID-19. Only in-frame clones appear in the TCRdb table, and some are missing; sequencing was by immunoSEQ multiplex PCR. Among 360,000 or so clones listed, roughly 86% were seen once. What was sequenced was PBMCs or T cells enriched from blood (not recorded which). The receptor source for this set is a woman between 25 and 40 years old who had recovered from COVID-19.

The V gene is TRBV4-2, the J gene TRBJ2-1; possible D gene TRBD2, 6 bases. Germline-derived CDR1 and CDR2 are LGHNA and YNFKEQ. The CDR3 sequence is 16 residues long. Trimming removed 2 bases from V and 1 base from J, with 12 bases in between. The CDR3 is CASSQPVAESYNEQFF. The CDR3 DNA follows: TGTGCCAGCAGCCAACCGGTAGCGGAGTCCTACAATGAGCAGTTCTTC.

In nucleotides, the CDR3 is TGCGCCAGCAGCTTGGATACCAGGGACTATGGCTACACCTTC. This encodes CASSLDTRDYGYTF. The gene calls are TRBV5-1 and TRBJ1-2; D might be TRBD1 (5 bases). The CDR3 sequence is 14 residues long. Germline CDR1 is SGHRS and CDR2 is YFSETQ. V lost 0 bases, J lost 3 bases, and 9 bases lay in between.

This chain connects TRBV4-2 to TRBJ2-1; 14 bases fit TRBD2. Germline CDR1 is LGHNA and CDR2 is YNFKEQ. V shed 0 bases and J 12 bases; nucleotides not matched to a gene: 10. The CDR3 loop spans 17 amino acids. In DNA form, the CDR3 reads TGTGCCAGCAGCCAAGATGGGGGACTAGCGGGAGAAACGGGGCAGTTCTTC. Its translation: CASSQDGGLAGETGQFF.

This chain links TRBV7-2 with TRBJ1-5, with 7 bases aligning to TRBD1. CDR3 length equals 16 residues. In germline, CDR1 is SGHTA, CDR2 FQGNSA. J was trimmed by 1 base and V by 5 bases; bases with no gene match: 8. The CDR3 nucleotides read TGTGCCAGCAGCGGACAGGCCTCTGGCAGCAATCAGCCCCAGCATTTT. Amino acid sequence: CASSGQASGSNQPQHF.

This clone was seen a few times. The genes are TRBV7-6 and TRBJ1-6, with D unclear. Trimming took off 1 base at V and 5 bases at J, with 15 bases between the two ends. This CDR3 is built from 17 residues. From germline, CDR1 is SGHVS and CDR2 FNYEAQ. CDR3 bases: TGTGCCAGCAGCTTAGGGGGTTGGGCGGGGAATAATTCACCCCTCCACTTT. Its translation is CASSLGGWAGNNSPLHF.

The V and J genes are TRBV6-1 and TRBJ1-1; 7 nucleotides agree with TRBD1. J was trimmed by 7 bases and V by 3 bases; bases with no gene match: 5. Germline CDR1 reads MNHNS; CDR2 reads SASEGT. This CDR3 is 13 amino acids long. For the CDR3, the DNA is TGTGCCAGCAGTGATCGGACAGGTCATGAAGCTTTCTTT. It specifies CASSDRTGHEAFF.

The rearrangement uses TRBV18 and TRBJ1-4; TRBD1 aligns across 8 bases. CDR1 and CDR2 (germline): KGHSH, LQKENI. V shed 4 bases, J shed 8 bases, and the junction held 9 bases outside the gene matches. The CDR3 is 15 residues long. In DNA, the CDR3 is TGTGCCAGCTCACTTGGACAGGGTGAATTCGAAAAACTGTTTTTT. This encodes CASSLGQGEFEKLFF.

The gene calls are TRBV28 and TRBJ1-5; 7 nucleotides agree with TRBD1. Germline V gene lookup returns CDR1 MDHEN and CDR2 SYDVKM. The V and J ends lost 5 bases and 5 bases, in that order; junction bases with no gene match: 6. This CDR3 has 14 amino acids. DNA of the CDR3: TGTGCCAGCAGTGACGGGACAGATTATCAGCCCCAGCATTTT. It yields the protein CASSDGTDYQPQHF.

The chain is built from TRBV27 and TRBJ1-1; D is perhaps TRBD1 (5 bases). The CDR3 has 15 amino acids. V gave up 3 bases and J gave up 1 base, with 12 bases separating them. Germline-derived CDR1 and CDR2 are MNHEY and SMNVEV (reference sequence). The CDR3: CASSLGFRANTEAFF. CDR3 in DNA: TGTGCCAGCAGTTTGGGATTCAGGGCGAACACTGAAGCTTTCTTT.

In DNA, the CDR3 is TGTGCCACCAGCAGAGATAGAGGACAGTCCTTCAATCAGCCCCAGCATTTT. Translation: CATSRDRGQSFNQPQHF. This chain joins TRBV15 and TRBJ1-5; maybe TRBD1 (6 bases). V dropped 0 bases and J dropped 3 bases, with 15 bases sitting between them. Per the germline V gene, CDR1 is LNHNV and CDR2 is YYDKDF (reference sequence). There are 17 residues in the CDR3.

CDR3 in amino acids: CASSIRLAEETQYF. The CDR3 DNA reads as TGTGCCAGCAGCATACGACTAGCGGAAGAGACCCAGTACTTC. The V and J genes are TRBV3-1 (or the pseudogene TRBV3-2) and TRBJ2-5, with 9 positions matching TRBD2. Germline V CDR1 and CDR2: LGHDT, YNNKEL (reference sequence). The V and J ends lost 5 bases and 3 bases, in that order; junction bases with no gene match: 4. The CDR3 sequence is 14 residues long.

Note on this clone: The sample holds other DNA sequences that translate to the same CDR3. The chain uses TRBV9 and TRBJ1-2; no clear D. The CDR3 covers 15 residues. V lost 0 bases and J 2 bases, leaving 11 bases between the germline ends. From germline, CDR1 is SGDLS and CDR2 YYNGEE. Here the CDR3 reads CASSVGGGSNYGYTF. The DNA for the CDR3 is TGTGCCAGCAGCGTAGGCGGCGGGTCCAACTATGGCTACACCTTC.

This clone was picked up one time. In DNA, the CDR3 is TGTGCCAGCAGCGTAGATAGTTTTCAGAGGCGGGCCAACGTCCTGACTTTC. Translation gives CASSVDSFQRRANVLTF. The chain uses TRBV9 and TRBJ2-6, with D hard to call. The V gene lost 0 bases and the J gene lost 5 bases, with 15 bases spanning the gap. Germline CDR1 and CDR2: SGDLS and YYNGEE. The CDR3 is 17 amino acids.

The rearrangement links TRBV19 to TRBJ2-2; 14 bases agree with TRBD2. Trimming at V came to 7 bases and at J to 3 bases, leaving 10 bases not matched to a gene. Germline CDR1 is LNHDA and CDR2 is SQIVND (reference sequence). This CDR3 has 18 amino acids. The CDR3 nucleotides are TGTGCCAGTACCACCCAGAGACTAGCGGGAGGGGACACCGGGGAGCTGTTTTTT. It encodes CASTTQRLAGGDTGELFF.

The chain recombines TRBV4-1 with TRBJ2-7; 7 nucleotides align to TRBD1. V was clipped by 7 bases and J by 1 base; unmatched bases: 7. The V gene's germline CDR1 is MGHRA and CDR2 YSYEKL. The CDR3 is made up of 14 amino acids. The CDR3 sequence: CASTRQGGSYEQYF. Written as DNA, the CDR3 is TGCGCCAGCACCAGACAGGGCGGGTCCTACGAGCAGTACTTC.

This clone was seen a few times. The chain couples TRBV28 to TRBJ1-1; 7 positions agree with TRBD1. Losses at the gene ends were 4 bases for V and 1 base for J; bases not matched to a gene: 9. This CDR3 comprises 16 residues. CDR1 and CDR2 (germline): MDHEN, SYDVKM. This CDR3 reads CASSWGGTVTNTEAFF. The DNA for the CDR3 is TGTGCCAGCAGTTGGGGTGGGACAGTCACGAACACTGAAGCTTTCTTT.

The CDR3 DNA is TGTGCCAGCAGGTCCTCGGAGGTTGGCTACACCTTC. Translating it yields CASRSSEVGYTF. The chain couples TRBV6-5 to TRBJ1-2; unclear D gene. The germline gives CDR1 MNHEY, CDR2 SVGAGI. The CDR3 contains 12 residues. V lost 6 bases and J 7 bases, leaving 12 bases between the germline ends.

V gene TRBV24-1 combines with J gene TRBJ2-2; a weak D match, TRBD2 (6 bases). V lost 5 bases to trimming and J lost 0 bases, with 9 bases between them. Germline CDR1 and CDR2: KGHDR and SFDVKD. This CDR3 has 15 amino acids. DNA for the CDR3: TGTGCCACCAGTGGGGGGGACCCGAACACCGGGGAGCTGTTTTTT. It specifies CATSGGDPNTGELFF.

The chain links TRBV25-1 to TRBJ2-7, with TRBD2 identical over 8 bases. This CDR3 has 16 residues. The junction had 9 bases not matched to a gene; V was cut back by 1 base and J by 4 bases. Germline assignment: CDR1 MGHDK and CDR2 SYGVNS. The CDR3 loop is CASSESGREGLYEQYF. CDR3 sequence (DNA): TGTGCCAGCAGTGAATCGGGTCGGGAGGGCCTATACGAGCAGTACTTC.

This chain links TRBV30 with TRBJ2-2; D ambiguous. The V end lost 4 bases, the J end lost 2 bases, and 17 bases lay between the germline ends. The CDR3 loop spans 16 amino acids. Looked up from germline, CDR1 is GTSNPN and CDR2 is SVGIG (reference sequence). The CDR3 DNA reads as TGTGCCTGGACCAAAGTGAAGCCAGGAAACACCGGGGAGCTGTTTTTT. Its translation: CAWTKVKPGNTGELFF.

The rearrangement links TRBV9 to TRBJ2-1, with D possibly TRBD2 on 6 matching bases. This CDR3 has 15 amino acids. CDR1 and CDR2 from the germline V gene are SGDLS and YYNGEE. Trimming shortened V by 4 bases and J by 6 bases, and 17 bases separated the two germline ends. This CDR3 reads CASSPLGDSTNEQFF. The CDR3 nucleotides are TGTGCCAGCAGCCCGCTGGGGGACTCTACCAATGAGCAGTTCTTC.

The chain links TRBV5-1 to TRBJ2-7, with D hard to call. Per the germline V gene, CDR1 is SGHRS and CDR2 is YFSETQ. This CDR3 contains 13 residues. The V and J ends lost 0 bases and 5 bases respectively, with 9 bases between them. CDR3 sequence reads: CASSLGSANEQYF. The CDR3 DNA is TGCGCCAGCAGCTTGGGGTCCGCTAACGAGCAGTACTTC.

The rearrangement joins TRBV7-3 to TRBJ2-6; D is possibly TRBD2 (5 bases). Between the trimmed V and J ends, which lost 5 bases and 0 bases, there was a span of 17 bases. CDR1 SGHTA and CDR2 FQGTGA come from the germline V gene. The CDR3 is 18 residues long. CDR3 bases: TGTGCCAGCAGCCCCCTTGCGGGCAGGCCCTCTGGGGCCAACGTCCTGACTTTC. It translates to CASSPLAGRPSGANVLTF. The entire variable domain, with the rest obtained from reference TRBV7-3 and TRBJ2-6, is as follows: GAGVSQTPSNKVTEKGKYVELRCDPISGHTALYWYRQSLGQGPEFLIYFQGTGAADDSGLPNDRFFAVRPEGSVSTLKIQRTERGDSAVYLCASSPLAGRPSGANVLTFGAGSRLTVL.

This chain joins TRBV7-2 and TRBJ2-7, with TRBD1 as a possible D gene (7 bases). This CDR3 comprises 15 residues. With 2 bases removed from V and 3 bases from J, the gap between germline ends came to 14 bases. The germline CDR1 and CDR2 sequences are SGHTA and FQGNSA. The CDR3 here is CASSLQGDSRYEQYF. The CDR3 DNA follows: TGTGCCAGCAGCTTACAGGGGGACTCCCGCTACGAGCAGTACTTC.